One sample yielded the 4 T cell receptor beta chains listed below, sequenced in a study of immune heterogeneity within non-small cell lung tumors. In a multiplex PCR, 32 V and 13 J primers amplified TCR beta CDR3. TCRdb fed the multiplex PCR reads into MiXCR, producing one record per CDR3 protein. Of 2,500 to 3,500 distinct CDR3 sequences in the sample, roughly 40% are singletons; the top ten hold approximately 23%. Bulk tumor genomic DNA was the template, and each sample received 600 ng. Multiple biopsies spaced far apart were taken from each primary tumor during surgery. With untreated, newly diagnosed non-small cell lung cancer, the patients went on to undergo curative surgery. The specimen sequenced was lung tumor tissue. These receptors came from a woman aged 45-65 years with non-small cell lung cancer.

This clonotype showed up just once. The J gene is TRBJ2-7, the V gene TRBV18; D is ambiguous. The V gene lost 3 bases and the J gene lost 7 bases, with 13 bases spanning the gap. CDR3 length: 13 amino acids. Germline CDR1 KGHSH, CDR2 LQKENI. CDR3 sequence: CASSPPSAREQYF. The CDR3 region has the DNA TGTGCCAGCTCACCTCCCTCGGCACGTGAGCAGTACTTC.

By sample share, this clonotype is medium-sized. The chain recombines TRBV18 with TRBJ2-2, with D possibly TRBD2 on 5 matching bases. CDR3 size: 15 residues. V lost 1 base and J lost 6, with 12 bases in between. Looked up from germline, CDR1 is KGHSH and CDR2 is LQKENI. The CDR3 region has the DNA TGTGCCAGCTCACCACGAGGACTCGGGGCCGGGGAGCTGTTTTTT. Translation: CASSPRGLGAGELFF.

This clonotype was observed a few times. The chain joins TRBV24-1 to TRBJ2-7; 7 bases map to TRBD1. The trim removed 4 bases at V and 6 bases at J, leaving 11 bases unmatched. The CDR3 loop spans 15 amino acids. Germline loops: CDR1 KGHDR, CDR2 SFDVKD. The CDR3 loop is CATSDPGQESGEQYF. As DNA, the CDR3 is TGTGCCACCAGTGACCCCGGACAGGAATCGGGCGAGCAGTACTTC.

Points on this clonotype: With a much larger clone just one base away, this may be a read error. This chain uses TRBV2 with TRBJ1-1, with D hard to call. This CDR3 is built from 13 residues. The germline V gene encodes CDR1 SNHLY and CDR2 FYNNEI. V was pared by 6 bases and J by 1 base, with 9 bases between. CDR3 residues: CASRENGNTEAFF. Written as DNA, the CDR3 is TGTGCCAGCAGGGAGAATGGGAACACTGAAGCTTTCTTT.